A single sample gave rise to the 32 T cell receptor beta chains below, sequenced in a study of cytomegalovirus exposure and HLA in healthy donors. Use of 60 Vbeta and 13 Jbeta primers characterized the PCR. Sequencing used immunoSEQ multiplex PCR; TCRdb keeps in-frame clones, though not all of them. The sample yields about 98,000 clones, around 70% seen once. Sequencing was carried out using PBMCs. These receptors came from a female donor in good health and CMV-seronegative.

The V and J genes are TRBV27 and TRBJ2-7, with TRBD2 as a possible D gene (5 bases). CDR1 MNHEY and CDR2 SMNVEV come from the germline V gene (reference sequence). Trimming shortened V by 0 bases and J by 3 bases, and 9 bases separated the two germline ends. The CDR3 covers 14 residues. Written as DNA, the CDR3 is TGTGCCAGCAGTTTATCGCCGGGGAGCTACGAGCAGTACTTC. Translation gives CASSLSPGSYEQYF.

CDR3 protein: CASSVGLTGSNQPQHF. CDR3 DNA: TGTGCCAGCAGTGTCGGACTGACAGGGAGCAATCAGCCCCAGCATTTT. The chain couples TRBV2 to TRBJ1-5; the match to TRBD1 covers 7 bases. The CDR3 totals 16 residues. Germline CDR1 SNHLY, CDR2 FYNNEI. V gave up 4 bases and J gave up 1 base; unmatched junction bases: 7.

This clone was observed a single time. The gene calls are TRBV10-3 and TRBJ2-3; possibly TRBD2 for D (6 bases). From germline, CDR1 is ENHRY and CDR2 SYGVKD. This CDR3 has 13 residues. V lost 2 bases, J lost 5 bases, and 8 bases lay in between. In nucleotides, the CDR3 is TGTGCCATCAGTGAGCGACTAGAAGATACGCAGTATTTT. Translating it yields CAISERLEDTQYF.

The V call is TRBV27, the J call TRBJ1-6; D is possibly TRBD1 (5 bases). Trimming removed 2 bases at V and 7 bases at J, with 9 bases between. Germline CDR1 is MNHEY and CDR2 is SMNVEV (reference sequence). This CDR3 region has 14 residues. CDR3 residues: CASSLRQTNSPLHF. CDR3 coding DNA: TGTGCCAGCAGTTTACGACAGACGAATTCACCCCTCCACTTT.

This chain uses TRBV7-8 with TRBJ1-2; 8 nucleotides align to TRBD1. Germline values: CDR1 SGHVS, CDR2 FQNEAQ. Trimming cost V 5 bases and J 2 bases; bases outside gene matches: 7. The CDR3 has 15 amino acids. Written as DNA, the CDR3 is TGTGCCAGCAGCCCCCCGGGACAGGACAACTATGGCTACACCTTC. Residues: CASSPPGQDNYGYTF.

The rearrangement uses TRBV28 and TRBJ2-7; TRBD2 aligns across 9 bases. Germline CDR1 and CDR2: MDHEN and SYDVKM. The V gene end was trimmed by 5 bases and the J gene end by 0 bases; junction bases not matched to a gene: 2. This CDR3 region has 14 residues. The CDR3 is CASSDSGSSYEQYF. In nucleotides, the CDR3 is TGTGCCAGCAGTGATAGCGGGAGCTCCTACGAGCAGTACTTC.

This chain uses TRBV6-1 with TRBJ2-2; weak D call: TRBD1 (8 bases). The CDR3 covers 15 residues. The V gene's germline CDR1 is MNHNS and CDR2 SASEGT. V was trimmed by 4 bases and J by 3 bases, leaving 12 bases between them. Here the CDR3 reads CASSVTGGDTGELFF. CDR3 in DNA: TGTGCCAGCAGTGTCACAGGGGGGGACACCGGGGAGCTGTTTTTT.

A few counts support this clone. This chain links TRBV27 with TRBJ2-7; D possibly corresponds to TRBD2 (5 bases). The CDR3 runs to 17 residues. The V end was cut by 4 bases, the J end by 3 bases, with 22 bases between. The germline V gene encodes CDR1 MNHEY and CDR2 SMNVEV (reference sequence). This CDR3 reads CASSYYPPASTGYEQYF. DNA for the CDR3: TGTGCCAGCAGTTATTACCCCCCCGCTAGCACCGGCTACGAGCAGTACTTC.

This chain links TRBV7-8 with TRBJ1-2; 9 positions match TRBD1. Germline CDR1 SGHVS, CDR2 FQNEAQ. There are 14 residues in the CDR3. V lost 5 bases to trimming and J lost 4 bases; unmatched junction nucleotides: 5. The CDR3: CASSPTGQGYGYTF. For the CDR3, the DNA is TGTGCCAGCAGCCCAACGGGACAGGGCTATGGCTACACCTTC.

V usage is TRBV4-2 and J usage is TRBJ1-2; D possibly corresponds to TRBD1 (6 bases). Trimming removed 0 bases from V and 9 bases from J, with 14 bases in between. From germline, CDR1 is LGHNA and CDR2 YNFKEQ. The CDR3 spans 14 residues. The CDR3 loop reads CASSQDLPRGSYTF. CDR3 nucleotides: TGTGCCAGCAGCCAAGATTTACCTAGGGGGAGCTACACCTTC.

The chain is built from TRBV29-1 and TRBJ1-5; 8 bases map to TRBD1. The CDR3 loop spans 13 amino acids. The V gene end was trimmed by 7 bases and the J gene end by 4 bases; junction bases not matched to a gene: 6. Per the germline V gene, CDR1 is SQVTM and CDR2 is ANQGSEA. CDR3 sequence: CSARTGNNQPQHF. The CDR3, as DNA: TGCAGCGCCAGGACAGGGAATAATCAGCCCCAGCATTTT. Complete variable domain (other parts from reference TRBV29-1 and TRBJ1-5): SAVISQKPSRDICQRGTSLTIQCQVDSQVTMMFWYRQQPGQSLTLIATANQGSEATYESGFVIDKFPISRPNLTFSTLTVSNMSPEDSSIYLCSARTGNNQPQHFGDGTRLSIL.

The chain carries TRBV6-5 and TRBJ1-6; TRBD1 aligns across 9 bases. This CDR3 comprises 14 residues. Germline assignment: CDR1 MNHEY and CDR2 SVGAGI. The V segment lost 7 bases and the J segment 9 bases; nucleotides outside the gene matches: 7. The CDR3 sequence is CASTEGQGSSPLHF. The CDR3 nucleotides are TGTGCCAGCACTGAGGGACAGGGAAGTTCACCCCTCCACTTT.

The chain joins TRBV7-6 to TRBJ2-2, with 13 nucleotides matching TRBD2. The CDR3 has 16 residues. Germline CDR1 and CDR2: SGHVS and FNYEAQ. The V and J ends lost 5 bases and 7 bases, in that order; junction bases with no gene match: 7. The DNA of the CDR3 is TGTGCCAGCAGCACTCGGACTAGCGGGAGCTACGGGGAGCTGTTTTTT. It yields the protein CASSTRTSGSYGELFF.

In its sample, this clone was seen a few times. This sequence joins TRBV19 and TRBJ1-4, with TRBD1 matching 7 bases. The CDR3 totals 12 residues. The ends lost 6 bases at V and 14 bases at J; junction bases unmatched: 9. CDR1 is LNHDA and CDR2 is SQIVND in the germline V gene (reference sequence). CDR3 DNA: TGTGCCAGTAGCCAACTAGGACAGGCCCTGTTTTTT. As protein: CASSQLGQALFF.

The rearrangement joins TRBV23-1 to TRBJ1-5; D gene uncertain. TRBV23-1 is an ORF, and what it does is uncertain. Trimming took 9 bases from V and 0 from J, leaving 12 bases between them. The CDR3 is made up of 14 amino acids. As DNA, the CDR3 is TGCGCCAGGACTTTTAAGAGTAGCAATCAGCCCCAGCATTTT. Residues: CARTFKSSNQPQHF.

The chain uses TRBV5-1 and TRBJ2-2; D is possibly TRBD1 (6 bases). The length of the CDR3 is 20 residues. Trimming took off 1 base at V and 4 bases at J, with 26 bases between the two ends. Germline V gene sequence: CDR1 SGHRS, CDR2 YFSETQ. CDR3 in amino acids: CASSLRNYLTPGHPTGELFF. The CDR3 coding sequence is TGCGCCAGCAGCTTGCGGAATTACTTGACTCCGGGACACCCCACCGGGGAGCTGTTTTTT. The entire variable domain, with the rest obtained from reference TRBV5-1 and TRBJ2-2, is as follows: KAGVTQTPRYLIKTRGQQVTLSCSPISGHRSVSWYQQTPGQGLQFLFEYFSETQRNKGNFPGRFSGRQFSNSRSEMNVSTLELGDSALYLCASSLRNYLTPGHPTGELFFGEGSRLTVL.

The chain uses TRBV6-6 and TRBJ1-5; D is ambiguous. Trimming left V 5 bases short and J 7 bases short, with 15 bases between. The CDR3 loop spans 14 amino acids. Germline CDR1 is MNHNY and CDR2 is SVGAGI (reference sequence). CDR3 loop: CASSPTTGGQPQHF. The CDR3 nucleotides are TGTGCCAGCAGTCCGACGACGGGAGGACAGCCCCAGCATTTT.

The chain couples TRBV29-1 to TRBJ2-3, with 8 bases identical to TRBD2. V lost 6 bases to trimming and J lost 3 bases; unmatched junction nucleotides: 5. The CDR3 is made up of 13 amino acids. Per the germline V gene, CDR1 is SQVTM and CDR2 is ANQGSEA. As DNA, the CDR3 is TGCAGCGTGAGCGGGGGACCAACAGATACGCAGTATTTT. Protein product: CSVSGGPTDTQYF.

Concerning this clone: A junction end diverges from the germline sequence, so it may reflect a read error. V and J are TRBV6-5 and TRBJ1-1, with D unresolved. Looked up from germline, CDR1 is MNHEY and CDR2 is SVGAGI. The CDR3 extends over 13 amino acids. CDR3: CASSYGQNTEAFF. The CDR3 DNA is TGTGCCAGTAGTTACGGCCAGAACACTGAAGCTTTCTTT.

The table lists this clone with a count of one. The V gene is TRBV27, the J gene TRBJ2-2; maybe TRBD2 (6 bases). This CDR3 region has 16 residues. V lost 6 bases to trimming and J lost 0 bases, with 14 bases between them. Germline V gene data show CDR1 as MNHEY and CDR2 as SMNVEV (reference sequence). The CDR3 spells CASRGPRGSNTGELFF. Here the CDR3 DNA reads TGTGCCAGCAGAGGCCCGCGGGGTTCGAACACCGGGGAGCTGTTTTTT.

V and J are TRBV28 and TRBJ1-5, with D perhaps matching TRBD1 (6 bases). This CDR3 is built from 15 residues. Germline V lookup: CDR1 MDHEN, CDR2 SYDVKM. V lost 5 bases, J lost 6 bases, and 17 bases lay in between. CDR3 sequence: CASSNQQGGSQPQHF. The CDR3 nucleotides read TGTGCCAGCAGTAACCAACAGGGAGGGAGTCAGCCCCAGCATTTT.

The chain couples TRBV14 to TRBJ1-2; 10 nucleotides line up with TRBD1. Germline CDR1 SGHDN, CDR2 FVKESK. The CDR3 contains 13 residues. Germline trimming cut 4 bases from V and 7 bases from J; bases unmatched to any gene: 3. This CDR3 is CASSPRTGGGYTF. In DNA form, the CDR3 reads TGTGCCAGCAGCCCGCGGACAGGGGGTGGCTACACCTTC. Full variable domain (missing parts from reference TRBV14 and TRBJ1-2): EAGVTQFPSHSVIEKGQTVTLRCDPISGHDNLYWYRRVMGKEIKFLLHFVKESKQDESGMPNNRFLAERTGGTYSTLKVQPAELEDSGVYFCASSPRTGGGYTFGSGTRLTVV.

V usage is TRBV29-1 and J usage is TRBJ2-7; 7 bases align to TRBD1. The V and J ends lost 6 bases and 5 bases, in that order; junction bases with no gene match: 4. Germline V gene data show CDR1 as SQVTM and CDR2 as ANQGSEA. This CDR3 spans 11 amino acids. The CDR3 DNA sequence: TGCAGCGTCCGAACAGGGGACGAGCAGTACTTC. Its protein is CSVRTGDEQYF.

The chain has TRBV23-1 and TRBJ2-7; the match to TRBD1 covers 9 bases. TRBV23-1 is given ORF status, its function remaining uncertain. CDR3 size: 15 residues. Trimming removed 4 bases from V and 3 bases from J; junction bases left unmatched: 7. The CDR3 DNA reads TGCGCCAGCAGTCCGAGGGACAGGGTTGGCTACGAGCAGTACTTC. This translates into CASSPRDRVGYEQYF.

This chain joins TRBV6-1 and TRBJ2-5; 9 nucleotides match TRBD2. The germline V gene has CDR1 MNHNS and CDR2 SASEGT. The CDR3 sequence is 15 residues long. V dropped 3 bases and J dropped 4; count of bases not matched to a gene: 6. The CDR3 protein is CASSESGLAPETQYF. CDR3 nucleotide sequence: TGTGCCAGCAGTGAGTCGGGACTAGCCCCAGAGACCCAGTACTTC.

This clone occurred once. J is TRBJ1-4 and V is TRBV6-1; no clear D gene. Germline CDR1 reads MNHNS; CDR2 reads SASEGT. V was clipped by 10 bases and J by 4 bases, with 4 bases between them. This CDR3 contains 10 residues. The CDR3 sequence: CATFNEKLFF. The DNA of the CDR3 is TGTGCCACCTTTAATGAAAAACTGTTTTTT.

This clone was picked up one time. The rearrangement joins TRBV6-6 to TRBJ1-1, with D perhaps matching TRBD1 (5 bases). The germline V gene encodes CDR1 MNHNY and CDR2 SVGAGI (reference sequence). The CDR3 sequence is 11 residues long. The ends were cut back, 4 bases at V and 8 bases at J, with 8 bases in the middle. CDR3 sequence reads: CASSSGGEAFF. The CDR3 region has the DNA TGTGCCAGCAGTTCGGGGGGGGAAGCTTTCTTT.

J is TRBJ2-3 and V is TRBV7-9; D not resolved. The germline V gene has CDR1 SEHNR and CDR2 FQNEAQ (reference sequence). The CDR3 has 15 residues. V was pared by 1 base and J by 0 bases, with 8 bases between. The CDR3 coding sequence is TGTGCCAGCAGCTTAGACCCGGGTAGCACAGATACGCAGTATTTT. The encoded protein is CASSLDPGSTDTQYF.

This clone was recorded a few times. In nucleotides, the CDR3 is TGTGCCAGCAGGCGGACAGAGATTAATGAAAAACTGTTTTTT. Protein sequence: CASRRTEINEKLFF. The V and J genes are TRBV6-1 and TRBJ1-4; the D gene is possibly TRBD1 (6 bases). CDR1 is MNHNS, CDR2 SASEGT, per germline. The CDR3 consists of 14 residues. The germline V and J ends were trimmed by 6 bases and 4 bases, with 12 bases remaining between them.

This clone was counted between two and nine times. The CDR3 bases are TGTGCCTGGAGAGCAGCGGGCTATGGCTACACCTTC. Encoded protein: CAWRAAGYGYTF. V and J are TRBV30 and TRBJ1-2, with unresolved D. The CDR3 contains 12 residues. The V gene lost 3 bases and the J gene lost 4 bases, with 9 bases spanning the gap. Germline CDR1 reads GTSNPN; CDR2 reads SVGIG (reference sequence).

This clone was seen only a few times. At one end the junction does not follow the germline gene, possibly because of a read error. The chain recombines TRBV7-9 with TRBJ1-1; the D gene is possibly TRBD1 (6 bases). CDR1 is SEHNR and CDR2 is FQNEAQ in the germline V gene (reference sequence). There are 13 residues in the CDR3. CDR3 bases: TGTTCCAGCAGCTTACAGGGTAACACTGAAGCTTTCTTT. Protein product: CSSSLQGNTEAFF.

V is TRBV19 and J is TRBJ2-3; D is uncertain. V gave up 7 bases and J gave up 6 bases, with 23 bases separating them. The V gene's germline CDR1 is LNHDA and CDR2 SQIVND (reference sequence). This CDR3 has 16 residues. CDR3: CASTSLGLIDGDTQYF. CDR3 in DNA: TGTGCCAGTACCTCCCTAGGCCTCATCGATGGGGATACGCAGTATTTT.